This T cell receptor (beta chain) stems from a study of T cell responses to AZD1222 COVID-19 vaccine. The CDR3 has 15 residues. The V gene lost 0 bases and the J gene lost 7 bases, with 19 bases spanning the gap. Looked up from germline, CDR1 is GTSNPN and CDR2 is SVGIG (reference sequence). In regard to this clone: What it recognizes is unknown.

TCRdb's copy holds only in-frame clones and misses some; the assay was immunoSEQ multiplex PCR. In the table there are roughly 120,000 clones, 89% of which are singletons. Findings and caveats of the study: Spike-wide coverage was observed for vaccine-associated CD4 TCRs, with dominant responses at 160-218 and 743-854. Among the donors, most were white British and more were female, and clonal diversity was possibly underestimated. Baseline seropositivity occurred in only a handful of AZD1222 recipients.

The source is an adult in good health. This chain uses TRBV30 with TRBJ2-7; tentatively, D is TRBD1 or TRBD2 (5 bases each). This specimen was peripheral blood, taken on day 0 of AZD1222 vaccination. The CDR3 nucleotides are TGTGCCTGGAGTGTACTCACAGTAGGGACGGGGGAGCAGTACTTC. As protein: CAWSVLTVGTGEQYF.